This T cell receptor beta chain comes out of a study of cytomegalovirus exposure and HLA in healthy donors. All the people who gave samples were healthy bone marrow donors. Researchers ran the PCR with 60 Vbeta and 13 Jbeta primers. TCRdb's table, derived via immunoSEQ multiplex PCR, lists solely in-frame clones and lacks some. Of approximately 160,000 clones listed, 65% to 85% were seen once; the top ten hold about 3.4%. The germline V gene encodes CDR1 LGHNA and CDR2 YNFKEQ. The CDR3 spans 18 residues. With 0 bases clipped from V and 6 bases from J, the junction kept 13 bases outside the gene matches.

The receptor's source is a woman in her fifties or sixties in good health and CMV-seropositive. Sample: PBMCs. V gene TRBV4-2 combines with J gene TRBJ2-2; 7 nucleotides align to TRBD2. CDR3 sequence: CASSQDLVRGGRAGELFF. CDR3 nucleotides: TGTGCCAGCAGCCAAGATCTCGTCCGCGGGGGTCGCGCCGGGGAGCTGTTTTTT.